This T cell receptor (beta chain) was sequenced in a study of cytomegalovirus exposure and HLA in healthy donors. Study results and caveats: Later genetic work tied a missense DCLRE1C variant to beta-chain V and J trimming.

The PCR had 60 Vbeta and 13 Jbeta primers. Sequenced by immunoSEQ multiplex PCR; TCRdb stores in-frame clones only, minus some. The sample includes about 160,000 clones, over 80% of them seen just once. On this clone itself: Its matching antigen is unknown.

Per germline, CDR1 LNHNV and CDR2 YYDKDF (reference sequence). Trimming removed 1 base at V and 2 bases at J, with 11 bases between. This CDR3 has 15 amino acids. The specimen sequenced was PBMCs. This receptor was obtained from a woman in her late teens or twenties in good health and CMV-seronegative. The J gene is TRBJ2-5, the V gene TRBV15; a possible D gene is TRBD2 (7 bases). CDR3 sequence reads: CATSRGGGQQETQYF. DNA of the CDR3: TGTGCCACCAGCAGAGGGGGGGGGCAGCAAGAGACCCAGTACTTC.